A single T cell receptor (beta chain) is shown here with its context. These data come from a study of blood T cell repertoires in COVID-19. Study-wide context: COVID-19 samples, acute and convalescent, were from the United States, Italy and Spain.

Methods used by the authors: Nucleated cell counts were estimated from reference gene primer amplification. The method was immunoSEQ multiplex PCR; TCRdb's version includes in-frame clones alone and lacks a portion of them. D and trimming come from the DNA, and the V and J calls and clone size come from that table. The data hold approximately 350,000 clones, with 86% observed a single time. The J segment lost 8 bases and the V segment lost 4 bases, leaving 6 bases of the junction unmatched. CDR3 length: 13 residues. From germline, CDR1 is MDHEN and CDR2 SYDVKM. A Seattle source enrolled patients during active infection and followed them longitudinally.

What was sequenced was peripheral blood. The source is a woman in her fifties or sixties with COVID-19, enrolled during active disease. The chain employs TRBV28 and TRBJ1-2, with 8 bases fitting TRBD1. The CDR3 region has the DNA TGTGCCAGCAGTTCCACAAACAGGGGGGGCTACACCTTC. This translates into CASSSTNRGGYTF.